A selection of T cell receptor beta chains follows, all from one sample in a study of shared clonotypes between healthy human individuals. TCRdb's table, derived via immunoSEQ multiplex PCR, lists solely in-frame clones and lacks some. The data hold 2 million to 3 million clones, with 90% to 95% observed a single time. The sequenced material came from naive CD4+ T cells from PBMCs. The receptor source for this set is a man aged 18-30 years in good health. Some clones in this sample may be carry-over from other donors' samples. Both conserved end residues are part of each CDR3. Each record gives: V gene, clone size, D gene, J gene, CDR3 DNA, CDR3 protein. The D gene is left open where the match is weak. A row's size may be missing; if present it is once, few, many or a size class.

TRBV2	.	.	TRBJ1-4	TGTGCCAGCAGTGCTAGTTTAAGGAGTCGGGAAAAACTGTTTTTT	CASSASLRSREKLFF
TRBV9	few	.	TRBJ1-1	TGTGCCAGCAGCGTAGGGGGCGAAGCTTTCTTT	CASSVGGEAFF
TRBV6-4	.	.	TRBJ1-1	TGTGCCAGCAGTGTGGGGCCCCGGGGCACTGAAGCTTTCTTT	CASSVGPRGTEAFF
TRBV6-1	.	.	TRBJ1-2	TGTGCCAGCAGAGTCCCAGGTGCCGCTAACTATGGCTACACCTTC	CASRVPGAANYGYTF
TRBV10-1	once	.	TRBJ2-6	TGCGCCAGCAGGTCACACAGGGCTGGGGCCAACGTCCTGACTTTC	CASRSHRAGANVLTF
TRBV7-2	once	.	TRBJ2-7	TGTGCCAGCAGCTTAGGGCGTTACTCCTACGAGCAGTACTTC	CASSLGRYSYEQYF
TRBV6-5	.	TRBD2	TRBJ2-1	TGTGCCAGCAGGAAACTAGCGGAGCAGTTCTTC	CASRKLAEQFF
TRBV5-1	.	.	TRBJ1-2	TGCGCCAGCAGCTTGCCAGAACAGATCTATGGCTACACCTTC	CASSLPEQIYGYTF
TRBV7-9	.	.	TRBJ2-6	TGTGCCAGCAGCCAGAAACAGGGTTCTGGGGCCAACGTCCTGACTTTC	CASSQKQGSGANVLTF
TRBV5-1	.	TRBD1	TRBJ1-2	TGCGCCAGCAGCTTGTCGACAGGGTTCAATGGCTACACCTTC	CASSLSTGFNGYTF
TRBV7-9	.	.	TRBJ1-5	TGTGCCAGCAGCTTAGGGGGGTCTCAGCCCCAGCATTTT	CASSLGGSQPQHF
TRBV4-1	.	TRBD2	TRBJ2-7	TGCGCCAGCAGCCAAGGGTTGCGGACTAGCGGCACCAGGCCTTACGAGCAGTACTTC	CASSQGLRTSGTRPYEQYF
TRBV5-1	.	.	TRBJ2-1	TGCGCCAGCAGCTGGCAGGGTAGCGGCAGCTCCTACAATGAGCAGTTCTTC	CASSWQGSGSSYNEQFF
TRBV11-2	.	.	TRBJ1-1	TGTGCCAGCAGCTTCTCGGCAGGGTTGCACACTGAAGCTTTCTTT	CASSFSAGLHTEAFF
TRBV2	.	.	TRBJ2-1	TGTGCCAGCGTCCCGGGACTTCACTACAATGAGCAGTTCTTC	CASVPGLHYNEQFF
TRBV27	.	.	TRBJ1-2	TGTGCCAGCAGTTTTCAGGGAGGCTATGGCTACACCTTC	CASSFQGGYGYTF
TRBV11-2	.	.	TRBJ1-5	TGTGTCAGCAGCTTAGTAGGTCGTGATAGCAATCAGCCCCAGCATTTT	CVSSLVGRDSNQPQHF
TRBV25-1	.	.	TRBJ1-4	TGTGCCAGCAGTGAAAGCAGTAGGGGTGAAAAACTGTTTTTT	CASSESSRGEKLFF
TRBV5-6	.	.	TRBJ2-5	TGTGCCAGCAGCTTGGAGGGAGGATTCCAAGAGACCCAGTACTTC	CASSLEGGFQETQYF
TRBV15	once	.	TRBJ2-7	TGTGCCACCAGCAGCAACACCCTCTCCTACGAGCAGTACTTC	CATSSNTLSYEQYF
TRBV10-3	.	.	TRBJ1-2	TGTGCCATCAGTGAGTCCCAGGGGTTGGGCTACACCTTC	CAISESQGLGYTF
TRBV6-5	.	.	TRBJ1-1	TGTGCCAGCAGTTACTCGGAGGGTCGAGCTTTCTTT	CASSYSEGRAFF
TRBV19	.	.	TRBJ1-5	TGTGCCAGTAGTCATCAATTGGGGGTTCGCAATCAGCCCCAGCATTTT	CASSHQLGVRNQPQHF
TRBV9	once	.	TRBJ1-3	TGTGCCAGCAGCGTAGCTCTTGTGTCCTCTGGAAACACCATATATTTT	CASSVALVSSGNTIYF
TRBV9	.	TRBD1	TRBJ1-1	TGTGCCAGCAGCGTGGACGGACAGGGGGACACTGAAGCTTTCTTT	CASSVDGQGDTEAFF
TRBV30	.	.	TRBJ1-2	TGTGCCTGGAGTGAGCTGCCTTCCTATGGCTACACCTTC	CAWSELPSYGYTF
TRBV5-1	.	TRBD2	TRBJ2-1	TGCGCCAGCAGCTTGGGGCTAGCGGGCTTCAATGAGCAGTTCTTC	CASSLGLAGFNEQFF
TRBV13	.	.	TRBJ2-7	TGTGCCAGCAGCGAGATCGGGACGCGCTACGAGCAGTACTTC	CASSEIGTRYEQYF
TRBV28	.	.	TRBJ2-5	TGTGCCAGCAGCCTGCGGGCCCTGGAGACCCAGTACTTC	CASSLRALETQYF
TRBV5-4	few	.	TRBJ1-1	TGTGCCAGCAGCTTGGGACAGGTGAACACTGAAGCTTTCTTT	CASSLGQVNTEAFF
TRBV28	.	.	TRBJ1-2	TGTGCCAGCTCCCCCAGGGTACTTACCTACACCTTC	CASSPRVLTYTF
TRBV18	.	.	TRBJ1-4	TGTGCCAGCTCAATGTGGGCCTCGCAGGGGAATAATGAAAAACTGTTTTTT	CASSMWASQGNNEKLFF
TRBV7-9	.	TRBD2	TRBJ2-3	TGTGCCAGCAGCCGCGGACTAGTAGCGACAGATACGCAGTATTTT	CASSRGLVATDTQYF
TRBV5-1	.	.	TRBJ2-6	TGCGCCACCCGGCCCCGACAAACCTCTGGGGCCAACGTCCTGACTTTC	CATRPRQTSGANVLTF
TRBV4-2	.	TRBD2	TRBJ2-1	TGTGCCAGCAGCCGAAACCAACTAGCGGGGGATAGGAATGAGCAGTTCTTC	CASSRNQLAGDRNEQFF
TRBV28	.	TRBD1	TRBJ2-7	TGTGCCAGCAGCCAAAAGGACAGGACGGGCTACGAGCAGTACTTC	CASSQKDRTGYEQYF
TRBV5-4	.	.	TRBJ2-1	TGTGCCAGCAGCTCACGAGCTGGAAGCTCCTACAATGAGCAGTTCTTC	CASSSRAGSSYNEQFF
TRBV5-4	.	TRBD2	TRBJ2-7	TGTGCCAGCGGACAAGCGGGAGGGCCTTACGAGCAGTACTTC	CASGQAGGPYEQYF
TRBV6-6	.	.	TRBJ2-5	TGTGCCAGCAGTACCCGCGAAGGCCAAGAGACCCAGTACTTC	CASSTREGQETQYF
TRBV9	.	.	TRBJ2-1	TGTGCCAGCAGCCCTTTTTTGCTGGGACCTAGCTCCTACAATGAGCAGTTCTTC	CASSPFLLGPSSYNEQFF
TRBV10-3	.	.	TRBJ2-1	TGTGCCATCAGGGCCCCGGGGTCCTACAATGAGCAGTTCTTC	CAIRAPGSYNEQFF
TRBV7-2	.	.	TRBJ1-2	TGTGCCAGCAGCTTGGGTGTGAGCTATGGCTACACCTTC	CASSLGVSYGYTF
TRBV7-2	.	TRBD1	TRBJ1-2	TGTGCCAGCAGCTCGCAAGGGACAGGGGATGGCTACACCTTC	CASSSQGTGDGYTF
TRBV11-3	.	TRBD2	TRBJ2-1	TGTGCCAGCAGCTCCGACGGGACTAGCAACAATGAGCAGTTCTTC	CASSSDGTSNNEQFF
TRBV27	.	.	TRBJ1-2	TGTGCCAGCAGTCCCAGGGGATCACTCGCTGTCTACACCTTC	CASSPRGSLAVYTF
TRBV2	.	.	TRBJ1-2	TGTGCCAGTAAGGACGGAAACTATGGCTACACCTTC	CASKDGNYGYTF
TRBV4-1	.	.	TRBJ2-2	TGCGCCAGCAGCCAAGAGGTTAGCGGAATGAACACCGGGGAGCTGTTTTTT	CASSQEVSGMNTGELFF
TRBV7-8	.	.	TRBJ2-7	TGTGCCAGCAGCTTAGTAGCTGGTAATGGGCAGTACTTC	CASSLVAGNGQYF
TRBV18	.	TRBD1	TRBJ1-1	TGTGCCAGCTCACCAACGGGACAGACCGTAATTGAAGCTTTCTTT	CASSPTGQTVIEAFF
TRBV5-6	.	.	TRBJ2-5	TGTGCCAGCAGCCACCGATCGGTGACGGGGTTGCAAGAGACCCAGTACTTC	CASSHRSVTGLQETQYF
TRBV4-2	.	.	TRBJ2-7	TGTGCCAGCAGCCAAGCAGGAGACAGCCACTACGAGCAGTACTTC	CASSQAGDSHYEQYF
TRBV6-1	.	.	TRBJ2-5	TGTGCCAGCAATTGGGACCGCATGGTGGGGACCCAGTACTTC	CASNWDRMVGTQYF
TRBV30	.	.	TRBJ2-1	TGTGCCTGGAGTGTTAATTTTGCCGACAATGAGCAGTTCTTC	CAWSVNFADNEQFF
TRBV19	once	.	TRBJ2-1	TGTGCCAGTAGTATAGGAATCGACAGACGAAATGAGCAGTTCTTC	CASSIGIDRRNEQFF